This T cell receptor (beta chain) was recovered during a study of cytomegalovirus exposure and HLA in healthy donors. Trimming removed 4 bases from V and 4 bases from J, with 19 bases in between. The length of the CDR3 is 16 residues. Germline V gene data show CDR1 as SGHDN and CDR2 as FVKESK. Generated by immunoSEQ multiplex PCR, the TCRdb table keeps only in-frame clones and is missing some. The sample holds 90,000 to 130,000 clones, approximately 85% seen once. This chain connects TRBV14 to TRBJ1-1, with a weak D call TRBD1 (6 bases). The source is a woman in her late teens or twenties in good health and CMV-seronegative. Sequencing was performed on PBMCs. CDR3 in DNA: TGTGCCAGCAGCCGACTTCATACAGGGCTGGGCACTGAAGCTTTCTTT. Its translation is CASSRLHTGLGTEAFF.